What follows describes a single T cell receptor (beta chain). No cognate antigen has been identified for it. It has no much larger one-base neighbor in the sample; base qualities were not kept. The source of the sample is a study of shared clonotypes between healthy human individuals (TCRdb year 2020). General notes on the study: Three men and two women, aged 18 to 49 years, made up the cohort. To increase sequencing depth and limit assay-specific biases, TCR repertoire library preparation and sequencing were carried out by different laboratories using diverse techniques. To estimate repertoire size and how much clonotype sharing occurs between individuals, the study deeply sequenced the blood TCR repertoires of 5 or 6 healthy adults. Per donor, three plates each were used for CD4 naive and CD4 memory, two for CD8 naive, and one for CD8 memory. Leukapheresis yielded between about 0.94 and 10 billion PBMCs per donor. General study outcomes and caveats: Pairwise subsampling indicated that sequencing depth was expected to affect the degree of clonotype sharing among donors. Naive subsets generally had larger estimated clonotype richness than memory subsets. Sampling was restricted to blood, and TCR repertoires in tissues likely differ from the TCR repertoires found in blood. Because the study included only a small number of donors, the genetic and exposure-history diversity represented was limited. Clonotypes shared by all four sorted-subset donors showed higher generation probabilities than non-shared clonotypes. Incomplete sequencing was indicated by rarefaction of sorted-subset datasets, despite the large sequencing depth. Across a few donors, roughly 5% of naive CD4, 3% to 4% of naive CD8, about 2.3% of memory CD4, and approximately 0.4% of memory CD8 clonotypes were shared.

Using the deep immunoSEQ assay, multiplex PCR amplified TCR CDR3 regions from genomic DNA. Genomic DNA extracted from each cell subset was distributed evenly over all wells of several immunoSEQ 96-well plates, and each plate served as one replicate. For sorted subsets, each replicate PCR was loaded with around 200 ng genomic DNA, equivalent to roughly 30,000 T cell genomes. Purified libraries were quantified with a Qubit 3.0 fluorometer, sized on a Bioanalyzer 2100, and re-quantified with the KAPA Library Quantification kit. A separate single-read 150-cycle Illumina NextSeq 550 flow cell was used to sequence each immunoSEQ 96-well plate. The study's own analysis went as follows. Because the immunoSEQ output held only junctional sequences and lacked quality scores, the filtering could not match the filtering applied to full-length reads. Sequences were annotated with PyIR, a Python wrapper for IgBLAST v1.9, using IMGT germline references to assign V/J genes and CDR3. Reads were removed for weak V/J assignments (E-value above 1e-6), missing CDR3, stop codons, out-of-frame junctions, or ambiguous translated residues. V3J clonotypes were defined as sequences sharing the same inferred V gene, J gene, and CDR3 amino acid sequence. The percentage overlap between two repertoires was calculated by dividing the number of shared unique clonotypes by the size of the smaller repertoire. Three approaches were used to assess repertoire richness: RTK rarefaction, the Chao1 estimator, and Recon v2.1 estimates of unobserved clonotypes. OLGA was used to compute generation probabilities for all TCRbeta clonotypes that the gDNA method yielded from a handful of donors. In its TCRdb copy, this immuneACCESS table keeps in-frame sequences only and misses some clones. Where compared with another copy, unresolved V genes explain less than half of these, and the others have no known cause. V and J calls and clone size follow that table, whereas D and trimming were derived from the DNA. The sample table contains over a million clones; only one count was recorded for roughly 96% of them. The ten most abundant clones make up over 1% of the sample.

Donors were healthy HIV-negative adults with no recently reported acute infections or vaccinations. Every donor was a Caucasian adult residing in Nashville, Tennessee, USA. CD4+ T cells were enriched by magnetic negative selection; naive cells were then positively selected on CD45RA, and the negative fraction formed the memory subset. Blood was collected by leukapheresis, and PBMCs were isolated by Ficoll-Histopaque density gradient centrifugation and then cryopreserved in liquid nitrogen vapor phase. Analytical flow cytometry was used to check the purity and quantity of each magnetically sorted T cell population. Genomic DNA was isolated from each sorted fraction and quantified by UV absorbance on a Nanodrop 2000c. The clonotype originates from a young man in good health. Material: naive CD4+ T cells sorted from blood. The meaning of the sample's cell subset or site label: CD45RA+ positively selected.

CDR3 sequence: CASSRDRAAGELFF. The base sequence is TGCGCCAGCAGCCGCGACAGGGCTGCCGGGGAGCTGTTTTTT. The V and J genes are TRBV4-3 and TRBJ2-2, with 7 junctional bases fitting TRBD1. As encoded in the germline V gene, CDR1 is LGHNA while CDR2 is YSLEER. The V end gives up 4 bases and the J end 6 bases, leaving 5 bases in the junction not matched to a gene. The CDR3 contains 14 residues, cysteine and phenylalanine counted. Kept here is only the CDR3 DNA, which spans 42 bases and is read in frame from base 1.